The source of this T cell receptor beta chain is a study of T cell responses to AZD1222 COVID-19 vaccine. The CDR3 runs to 13 residues. V gave up 3 bases and J gave up 4 bases, with 9 bases separating them. Germline CDR1 is SGHTA and CDR2 is FQGNSA. Repertoires were generated with immunoSEQ multiplex PCR, while TCRdb's copy carries only in-frame clones and drops some. The profile covers more than 80,000 clones, with roughly 88% appearing a single time and 10% taken by the ten largest. The clonotype was recovered from an adult in good health. The chain has TRBV7-2 and TRBJ1-2, with D unclear. The sequencing used peripheral blood, collected on day 0 of MenACWY control vaccination. The DNA of the CDR3 is TGTGCCAGCAGCTTGGAAGGGCGCTATGGCTACACCTTC. It codes for CASSLEGRYGYTF.